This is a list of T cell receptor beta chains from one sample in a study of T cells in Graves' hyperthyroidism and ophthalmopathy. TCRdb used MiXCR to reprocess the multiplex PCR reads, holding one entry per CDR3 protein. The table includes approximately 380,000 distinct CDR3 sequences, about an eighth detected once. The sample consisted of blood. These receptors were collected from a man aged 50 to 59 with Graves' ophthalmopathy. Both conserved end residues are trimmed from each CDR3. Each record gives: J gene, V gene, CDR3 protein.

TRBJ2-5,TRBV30,AWRTRTGQYPRETQY
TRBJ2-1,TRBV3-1,ASSQELEQF
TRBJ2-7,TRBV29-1,SVGQGALSEQY
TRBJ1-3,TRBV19,ASRDVGNTIY
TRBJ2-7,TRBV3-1,ASSQGQGSSYEQY
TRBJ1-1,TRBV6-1,ASFPTGVNTEAF
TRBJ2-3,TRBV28,ASTEVKPTDTQY
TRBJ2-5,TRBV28,ASSRVEETQY
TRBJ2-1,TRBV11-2,ASSLPVPSYNEQF
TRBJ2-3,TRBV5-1,ASSAIAGDVNTQY
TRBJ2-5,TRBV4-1,ASSQGASGEETQY
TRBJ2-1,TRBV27,ASSLTSAIYNEQF
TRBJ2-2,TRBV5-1,ASSPGQDANTGELF
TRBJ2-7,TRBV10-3,AISDRGRGYEQY
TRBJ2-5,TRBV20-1,SARPTSGQETQY
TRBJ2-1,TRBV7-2,ASSPRGGGGSYNEQF
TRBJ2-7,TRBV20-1,SARDLGLRGPRTYEQY
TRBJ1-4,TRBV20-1,SAPGGLTNEKLF
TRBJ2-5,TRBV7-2,ASSPPPGGGYGAQY
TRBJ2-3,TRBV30,AWSWTGRLGDTQY
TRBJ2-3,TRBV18,ASSPRGSRTGAETQY
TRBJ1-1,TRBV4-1,ASSPRDTTVETEAF
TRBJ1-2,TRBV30,AWSVDRSYGYT
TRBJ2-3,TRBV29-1,SVTGLAGGTDTQY
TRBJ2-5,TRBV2,ASIPNPGLEETQY
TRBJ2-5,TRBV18,ASSPPPGLAGAGTQY
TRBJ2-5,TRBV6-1,ASRQGFETQY
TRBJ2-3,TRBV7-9,ASRRTGDFADTQY
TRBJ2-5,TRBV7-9,ASSRNGGSETQY
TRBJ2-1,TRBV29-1,SVDMVNEQF
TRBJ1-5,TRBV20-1,SARDTGGGQPQH
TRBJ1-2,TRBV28,ASSLANLTAAYGYT
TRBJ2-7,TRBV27,ASRSGAGDPRRRYEQY
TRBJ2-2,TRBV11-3,ASSLNLAHTGELF
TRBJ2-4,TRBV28,ANRAGLKNIQY
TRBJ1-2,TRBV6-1,ASIARTNFRYGYT
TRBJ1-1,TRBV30,AWSAQGATAF
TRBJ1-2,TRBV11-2,ASSPGFGDHGYT
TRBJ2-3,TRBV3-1,ASSRGVYTQY
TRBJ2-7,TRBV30,AWSTIAGGSNEQY
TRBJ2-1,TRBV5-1,ASSLLAGKGDEQF